This entry lists 14 T cell receptor beta chains sequenced from one sample in a study of blood T cells in healthy people across ages. Sample-barcoded 5' priming and a J-beta primer mix drove a second PCR of about 6 to 11 cycles. MiXCR, applied by TCRdb to the 5' RACE reads, yields one record per CDR3 protein. Here the sample spans almost 800,000 distinct CDR3 sequences, roughly 60% being singletons. The sequenced sample was blood. These receptors were taken from a young man in good health.

The chain joins TRBV28 to TRBJ2-1; no clear D gene. Trimming shortened V by 2 bases and J by 2 bases, and 7 bases separated the two germline ends. CDR3 size: 14 residues. Germline V gives CDR1 MDHEN, CDR2 SYDVKM. DNA for the CDR3: TGTGCCAGCAGTTTAGCCGTTCCCTACAATGAGCAGTTCTTC. This sequence encodes CASSLAVPYNEQFF.

This clonotype appeared a single time. The CDR3 nucleotides read TGTGCCACCAGAAGCCGGGACTTTAAAGATACGCAGTATTTT. This encodes CATRSRDFKDTQYF. This sequence joins TRBV24-1 and TRBJ2-3; D might be TRBD2 (6 bases). There are 14 residues in the CDR3. The germline V gene has CDR1 KGHDR and CDR2 SFDVKD. V shed 7 bases and J shed 5 bases, with 15 bases lying between them.

The chain combines TRBV28 with TRBJ1-6; D remains unclear. Germline V gene data show CDR1 as MDHEN and CDR2 as SYDVKM. The CDR3 length is 11 residues. The V gene lost 5 bases and the J gene lost 8 bases, with 4 bases spanning the gap. CDR3 sequence reads: CASSPYSPLHF. CDR3 sequence (DNA): TGTGCCAGCAGTCCCTATTCACCCCTCCACTTT.

This sequence joins TRBV18 and TRBJ2-7; D is uncertain. Trimming cost V 6 bases and J 2 bases, with 14 bases left between them. The CDR3 loop spans 14 amino acids. Germline lookup yields CDR1 KGHSH and CDR2 LQKENI. CDR3 nucleotides: TGTGCCAGCTCCAGTCCCTCCAGCACCTACGAGCAGTACTTC. It translates to CASSSPSSTYEQYF.

This sequence joins TRBV20-1 and TRBJ1-2; tentative D call: TRBD1 (5 bases). This CDR3 has 13 residues. V lost 5 bases to trimming and J lost 8 bases, with 18 bases between them. Germline lookup yields CDR1 DFQATT and CDR2 SNEGSKA (reference sequence). The CDR3 reads CSARDPRVRGYTF. DNA of the CDR3: TGCAGTGCTCGGGACCCCAGGGTTCGGGGCTACACCTTC.

The chain couples TRBV21-1 to TRBJ2-3; the table's D gene call, TRBD2, was not cross checked with the DNA. TRBV21-1 is a listed pseudogene. CDR3 length: 18 amino acids. CDR3 nucleotide sequence: TGTGCCAGCAGGGACCCTAGCGGAGGGACAACTAGCACAGATACGCAGTATTTT. This gives the protein CASRDPSGGTTSTDTQYF.

The chain joins TRBV5-1 to TRBJ2-1, with D possibly called TRBD1 or TRBD2 (5 bases each). Trimming stripped 0 bases from V and 4 bases from J, with 11 bases between. The CDR3 length is 15 residues. Germline V gene sequence: CDR1 SGHRS, CDR2 YFSETQ. The CDR3 region has the DNA TGCGCCAGCAGCTTGGGGGGGAGTCAATACAATGAGCAGTTCTTC. It is translated as CASSLGGSQYNEQFF.

The chain links TRBV4-3 to TRBJ2-7, with D tentatively TRBD1 (5 bases). Germline V CDR1 and CDR2: LGHNA, YSLEER. V was trimmed by 0 bases and J by 2 bases, leaving 8 bases between them. CDR3 size: 14 residues. The CDR3 region is CASSQDDSTYEQYF. CDR3 nucleotide sequence: TGCGCCAGCAGCCAAGACGACAGCACCTACGAGCAGTACTTC.

In the case of this clonotype: This may stem from a read error, because a much larger clone lies one nucleotide away. J is TRBJ2-5 and V is TRBV11-2; D is ambiguous. The V and J ends lost 5 bases and 4 bases respectively, with 5 bases between them. The CDR3 contains 11 residues. The germline gives CDR1 SGHAT, CDR2 FQNNGV. The CDR3 spells CASSAVETQYF. DNA of the CDR3: TGTGCCAGCAGCGCGGTAGAGACCCAGTACTTC.

This clonotype showed up just a few times. This chain joins TRBV2 and TRBJ2-7; 7 nucleotides agree with TRBD1. Germline CDR1 is SNHLY and CDR2 is FYNNEI. The CDR3 contains 14 residues. J was trimmed by 1 base and V by 1 base; bases with no gene match: 1. DNA for the CDR3: TGTGCCAGCAGTGAAGACAGGGGTTCCTACGAGCAGTACTTC. Translation gives CASSEDRGSYEQYF.

The J gene is TRBJ1-4, the V gene TRBV20-1; 7 nucleotides match TRBD1. Germline loops: CDR1 DFQATT, CDR2 SNEGSKA (reference sequence). Trimming removed 8 bases from V and 4 bases from J; junction bases left unmatched: 7. The CDR3 extends over 13 amino acids. The CDR3 DNA reads TGCAGTATATCCAGGGACAGTAATGAAAAACTGTTTTTT. It encodes CSISRDSNEKLFF.

V gene TRBV29-1 combines with J gene TRBJ1-2, with D unresolved. The CDR3 has 12 amino acids. V lost 3 bases and J 5 bases, leaving 10 bases between the germline ends. The V gene's germline CDR1 is SQVTM and CDR2 ANQGSEA. CDR3 DNA sequence: TGCAGCGTTGACAGTCGGAAATATGGCTACACCTTC. Translated, it gives CSVDSRKYGYTF.

The CDR3 sequence: CASSSAGTAFYEQYF. CDR3 sequence (DNA): TGTGCCAGCAGTTCAGCCGGGACAGCATTCTACGAGCAGTACTTC. The V gene is TRBV28, the J gene TRBJ2-7; 7 positions match TRBD1. The CDR3 consists of 15 residues. CDR1 is MDHEN, CDR2 SYDVKM, per germline. V dropped 4 bases and J dropped 3; count of bases not matched to a gene: 9.

This clonotype has only a few counts. The V gene is TRBV4-3, the J gene TRBJ2-6; D remains unclear. The germline gives CDR1 LGHNA, CDR2 YSLEER. Trimming took 2 bases from V and 0 from J, leaving 5 bases between them. This CDR3 has 15 amino acids. CDR3 nucleotides: TGCGCCAGCAGCCAACAGGCCTCTGGGGCCAACGTCCTGACTTTC. This translates into CASSQQASGANVLTF.